The rows below give T cell receptor beta chains drawn from one sample of a study of cytomegalovirus exposure and HLA in healthy donors. Assay: immunoSEQ multiplex PCR; the TCRdb copy retains only in-frame clones and omits some. The repertoire holds 120,000 or so clones, with around 78% as singletons. Sequencing input: PBMCs. The receptors come from a man aged 18 to 29 in good health and CMV-seropositive. The CDR3 runs from the conserved cysteine through the conserved F or W. D genes are given only for firm matches. Size tells how often a clone was seen (once, few, many) or the class of an expanded clone, and some rows leave it out.

d_call: .
v_call: TRBV13
j_call: TRBJ1-4
clone_size: .
cdr3_nt: TGTGCCAGCAGCCCCGGGACACAGGACGAAAAACTGTTTTTT
cdr3_aa: CASSPGTQDEKLFF

d_call: TRBD2
v_call: TRBV7-9
j_call: TRBJ2-7
clone_size: once
cdr3_nt: TGTGCCAGCAGCCCCCTAGAGTGGGAGGGGATCCACGAGCAGTACTTC
cdr3_aa: CASSPLEWEGIHEQYF

d_call: TRBD2
v_call: TRBV11-2
j_call: TRBJ2-3
clone_size: .
cdr3_nt: TGTGCCAGCAGCTTACTAGCGGGGGGCACAGATACGCAGTATTTT
cdr3_aa: CASSLLAGGTDTQYF

d_call: .
v_call: TRBV18
j_call: TRBJ1-5
clone_size: .
cdr3_nt: TGTGCCAGCTCACCCCCCCAGGGGTCGGGCAATCAGCCCCAGCATTTT
cdr3_aa: CASSPPQGSGNQPQHF

d_call: TRBD2
v_call: TRBV4-2
j_call: TRBJ2-1
clone_size: .
cdr3_nt: TGTGCCAGCAGCCAAGTTACTAGCGGGGTGGGTGAGCAGTTCTTC
cdr3_aa: CASSQVTSGVGEQFF

d_call: TRBD2
v_call: TRBV7-9
j_call: TRBJ2-1
clone_size: once
cdr3_nt: TGTGCCAGCAGCTCCCGTACGGGGGGGGACAATGAGCAGTTCTTC
cdr3_aa: CASSSRTGGDNEQFF

d_call: TRBD2
v_call: TRBV28
j_call: TRBJ2-1
clone_size: .
cdr3_nt: TGTGCCAGCAGTTTACCCGGACTAGCGGGGGCCCACAATGAGCAGTTCTTC
cdr3_aa: CASSLPGLAGAHNEQFF

d_call: .
v_call: TRBV6-6
j_call: TRBJ1-1
clone_size: once
cdr3_nt: TGTGCCAGCCGGGACCGGGACTCCTTGGAAAAAACTGAAGCTTTCTTT
cdr3_aa: CASRDRDSLEKTEAFF

d_call: .
v_call: TRBV30
j_call: TRBJ1-6
clone_size: .
cdr3_nt: TGTGCCTGGAGTGTACCCGGGGGACCCCTCCACTTT
cdr3_aa: CAWSVPGGPLHF

d_call: .
v_call: TRBV27
j_call: TRBJ1-4
clone_size: .
cdr3_nt: TGTGCCAGCAGTCTTGGACAGACGGGTGAAAAACTGTTTTTT
cdr3_aa: CASSLGQTGEKLFF

d_call: TRBD1
v_call: TRBV9
j_call: TRBJ1-2
clone_size: .
cdr3_nt: TGTGCCAGCAGCGTCTGGACAGGGGAGAACTATGGCTACACCTTC
cdr3_aa: CASSVWTGENYGYTF

d_call: .
v_call: TRBV13
j_call: TRBJ1-3
clone_size: .
cdr3_nt: TGTGCCAGCAGCTTAGGCGGGAACACCATATATTTT
cdr3_aa: CASSLGGNTIYF

d_call: .
v_call: TRBV15
j_call: TRBJ1-2
clone_size: .
cdr3_nt: TGTGCCACCAGAGGGACATCTGCTAACTATGGCTACACCTTC
cdr3_aa: CATRGTSANYGYTF

d_call: TRBD1
v_call: TRBV6-5
j_call: TRBJ1-2
clone_size: .
cdr3_nt: TGTGCCAGCAGTTTGGGCAGGGGGTATAATGGCTACACCTTC
cdr3_aa: CASSLGRGYNGYTF

d_call: .
v_call: TRBV10-3
j_call: TRBJ2-3
clone_size: .
cdr3_nt: TGTGCCATCAGTTCCGGGAGTATCCGCACAGATACGCAGTATTTT
cdr3_aa: CAISSGSIRTDTQYF

d_call: .
v_call: TRBV15
j_call: TRBJ2-5
clone_size: few
cdr3_nt: TGTGCCACCAGCGAGGGTATAGAGACCCAGTACTTC
cdr3_aa: CATSEGIETQYF

d_call: .
v_call: TRBV2
j_call: TRBJ1-1
clone_size: .
cdr3_nt: TGTGCCGGCACACCACAGAAAGAGTACACTGAAGCTTTCTTT
cdr3_aa: CAGTPQKEYTEAFF

d_call: .
v_call: TRBV5-1
j_call: TRBJ2-5
clone_size: .
cdr3_nt: TGCGCCAGCATCGGAGAGCAAGAGACCCAGTACTTC
cdr3_aa: CASIGEQETQYF

d_call: TRBD1
v_call: TRBV5-5
j_call: TRBJ2-1
clone_size: .
cdr3_nt: TGTGCCAGCAGCTTATGGACAGGGGACAATGAGCAGTTCTTC
cdr3_aa: CASSLWTGDNEQFF

d_call: .
v_call: TRBV4-1
j_call: TRBJ1-2
clone_size: .
cdr3_nt: TGCGCCAGCAGCCCAGGCGGACAGACCTATGGCTACACCTTC
cdr3_aa: CASSPGGQTYGYTF

d_call: TRBD1
v_call: TRBV19
j_call: TRBJ1-5
clone_size: .
cdr3_nt: TGTGCCAGTACCCCCGGGACAGGAGGCAATCAGCCCCAGCATTTT
cdr3_aa: CASTPGTGGNQPQHF

d_call: .
v_call: TRBV10-3
j_call: TRBJ1-5
clone_size: .
cdr3_nt: TGTGCCATCAGTGAACGCAGGGATAGCAATCAGCCCCAGCATTTT
cdr3_aa: CAISERRDSNQPQHF

d_call: TRBD1
v_call: TRBV9
j_call: TRBJ1-2
clone_size: .
cdr3_nt: TGTGCCAGCAGCGTATTAGGGGGCAATGGCTACACCTTC
cdr3_aa: CASSVLGGNGYTF

d_call: .
v_call: TRBV4-1
j_call: TRBJ1-1
clone_size: .
cdr3_nt: TGCGCCAGCAGCCAAGTAAAAAGGGGGTACACTGAAGCTTTCTTT
cdr3_aa: CASSQVKRGYTEAFF

d_call: TRBD1
v_call: TRBV7-3
j_call: TRBJ2-2
clone_size: .
cdr3_nt: TGTGCCAGCAGCTTAACATCGGGACAGGGGGCCGGGGAGCTGTTTTTT
cdr3_aa: CASSLTSGQGAGELFF

d_call: .
v_call: TRBV20-1
j_call: TRBJ1-1
clone_size: .
cdr3_nt: TGCAGTGCTAGACCTAACACTGAAGCTTTCTTT
cdr3_aa: CSARPNTEAFF

d_call: .
v_call: TRBV5-4
j_call: TRBJ2-3
clone_size: .
cdr3_nt: TGTGCCAGCAGCTTGAACGTCGGAGGGCTGGATACGCAGTATTTT
cdr3_aa: CASSLNVGGLDTQYF

d_call: .
v_call: TRBV19
j_call: TRBJ1-2
clone_size: .
cdr3_nt: TGTGCCAGTAGCAAGGGGTTCTATGGCTACACCTTC
cdr3_aa: CASSKGFYGYTF

d_call: TRBD1
v_call: TRBV5-1
j_call: TRBJ1-1
clone_size: .
cdr3_nt: TGCGCCAGCAGCCTGGGACAGGGGCGCACTGAAGCTTTCTTT
cdr3_aa: CASSLGQGRTEAFF

d_call: .
v_call: TRBV28
j_call: TRBJ2-1
clone_size: .
cdr3_nt: TGTGCCAGCTACAGGCGCTACAATGAGCAGTTCTTC
cdr3_aa: CASYRRYNEQFF